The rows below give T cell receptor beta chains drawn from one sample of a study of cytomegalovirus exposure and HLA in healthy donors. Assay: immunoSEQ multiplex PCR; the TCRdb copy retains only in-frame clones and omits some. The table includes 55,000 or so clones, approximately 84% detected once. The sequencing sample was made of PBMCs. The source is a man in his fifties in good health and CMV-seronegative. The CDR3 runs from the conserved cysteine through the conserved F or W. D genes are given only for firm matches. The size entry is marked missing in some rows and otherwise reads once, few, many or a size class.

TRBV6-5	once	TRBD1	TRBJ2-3	CASSYSGTGTNTQYF	TGTGCCAGCAGTTACTCCGGGACAGGGACAAATACGCAGTATTTT
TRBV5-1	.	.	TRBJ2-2	CASSFGGSGELFF	TGCGCCAGCAGCTTTGGGGGGTCCGGGGAGCTGTTTTTT
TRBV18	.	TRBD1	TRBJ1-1	CASQPGGRSYTEAFF	TGTGCCAGCCAGCCAGGGGGAAGGAGTTACACTGAAGCTTTCTTT
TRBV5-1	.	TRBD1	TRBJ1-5	CASSLGGQSNQPQHF	TGCGCCAGCAGCTTAGGGGGACAGAGCAATCAGCCCCAGCATTTT
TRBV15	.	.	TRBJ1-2	CATSRERAGDNYGYTF	TGTGCCACCAGCAGAGAGAGGGCAGGGGATAACTATGGCTACACCTTC
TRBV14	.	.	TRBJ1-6	CASSQQGYSPLHF	TGTGCCAGCAGCCAGCAGGGGTATTCACCCCTCCACTTT
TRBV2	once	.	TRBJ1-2	CASSEHRTYGYTF	TGTGCCAGCAGTGAGCACAGAACCTATGGCTACACCTTC
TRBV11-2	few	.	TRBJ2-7	CASSLESSGLQGLVDYEQYF	TGTGCCAGCAGCTTAGAATCATCAGGATTACAGGGTTTAGTCGACTACGAGCAGTACTTC
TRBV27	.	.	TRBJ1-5	CASRARGNQPQHF	TGTGCCAGCAGAGCCAGGGGCAATCAGCCCCAGCATTTT
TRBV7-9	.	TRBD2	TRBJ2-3	CASRFTSVSTDTQYF	TGTGCCAGCAGATTTACTAGCGTTAGCACAGATACGCAGTATTTT